This T cell receptor beta chain was profiled in a study of T-cell memory formation after mild COVID-19. Findings of the study overall: Later expanders leaned CD4+, whereas clones that contracted between day 15 and 85 were balanced CD4/CD8.

This clonotype was recorded a few times. The antigen is unknown. This CDR3 comprises 13 residues. Trimming cost V 4 bases and J 4 bases; bases outside gene matches: 3. In germline, CDR1 is SQVTM, CDR2 ANQGSEA. TCRdb fed the 5' RACE reads into MiXCR, producing one record per CDR3 protein. The sample comprises some 100,000 distinct CDR3 sequences, 11% of which are singletons, and approximately 39% rests with the top ten. The receptor was derived from a young man who had mild COVID-19 (a few samples of this study predate the infection). Cell type and time point are not known. The chain employs TRBV29-1 and TRBJ2-2, with 7 bases aligning to TRBD1. The specimen sequenced was PBMCs or a T cell subset sorted from them (not recorded which). The DNA for the CDR3 is TGCAGCGTTGTGGACAGGCTCACCGGGGAGCTGTTTTTT. Residues: CSVVDRLTGELFF.